What follows describes a single T cell receptor (beta chain). The data are from a study of blood T cell repertoires in COVID-19. Study as a whole: Italy, Spain and the United States were the sources of the convalescent and acute COVID-19 samples. T cells, B-cell-depleted T cells, or PBMCs supplied cDNA or gDNA.

In the authors' methods: The authors estimated nucleated cell counts from reference gene primer amplification. TCRdb's table, derived via immunoSEQ multiplex PCR, lists solely in-frame clones and lacks some. Clone size and V and J calls were adopted from that table, with D and trimming inferred from the DNA. The table has about 180,000 clones, about 80% seen once. From germline, CDR1 is SGHRS and CDR2 YFSETQ. The CDR3 consists of 14 residues. With 1 base clipped from V and 7 bases from J, the junction kept 4 bases outside the gene matches. Sequencing input: peripheral blood. The V call is TRBV5-1, the J call TRBJ1-2; 10 nucleotides line up with TRBD1. The clonotype comes from a woman between 70 and 85 years old with acute or convalescent COVID-19. CDR3 sequence (DNA): TGCGCCAGCAGCTTGTCCCGGGACAGGGGTGGCTACACCTTC. It codes for CASSLSRDRGGYTF.